This T cell receptor (beta chain) was observed in a study of T cell responses to AZD1222 COVID-19 vaccine. Whole-study context: Second-dose recipients at about 4 or about 12 weeks were treated as one pooled group. Study-wide findings and caveats: With two AZD1222 doses given, Spike-specific TCR breadth and depth both rose.

Trimming shortened V by 0 bases and J by 0 bases, and 10 bases separated the two germline ends. Germline values: CDR1 SGDLS, CDR2 YYNGEE. The CDR3 totals 16 residues. This clone was picked up one time. Its antigen is not identified. The table came from immunoSEQ multiplex PCR; TCRdb's copy has only in-frame clones and leaves some out. The sample yields 240,000 or so clones, approximately 93% seen once. The sequence derives from an adult in good health. The material sequenced was peripheral blood, taken on day 0 of AZD1222 vaccination. The J gene is TRBJ2-1, the V gene TRBV9; D not resolved. As DNA, the CDR3 is TGTGCCAGCAGCGTAGAACACAGCCGCTCCTACAATGAGCAGTTCTTC. Amino acid sequence: CASSVEHSRSYNEQFF.